Below are 25 T cell receptor beta chains sequenced from a single sample in a study of blood T cells in healthy people across ages. A J-beta primer mix and a sample-barcoded 5' primer were used in a second PCR of about 6 to 12 cycles. TCRdb re-derived calls from the 5' RACE reads in MiXCR, one entry per CDR3 protein. The sample records about 760,000 distinct CDR3 sequences, roughly 50% being singletons. The sample consisted of blood. These receptors came from a middle-aged man in good health.

The chain carries TRBV5-1 and TRBJ1-6; no clear D. The CDR3 extends over 18 amino acids. Trimming shortened V by 4 bases and J by 1 base, and 18 bases separated the two germline ends. Germline loops: CDR1 SGHRS, CDR2 YFSETQ. The CDR3 nucleotides are TGCGCCAGCAGCGTAACCCCGACGAGGACGTCCTATAATTCACCCCTCCACTTT. Amino acids: CASSVTPTRTSYNSPLHF.

This chain joins TRBV3-1 and TRBJ2-1; D may be TRBD1 or TRBD2 (6 bases each). The germline V gene encodes CDR1 LGHDT and CDR2 YNNKEL (reference sequence). The germline V and J ends were trimmed by 0 bases and 15 bases, with 15 bases remaining between them. CDR3 size: 13 residues. The DNA for the CDR3 is TGTGCCAGCAGCCAAGATCCGGGGGCACGGTTGTTCTTC. It specifies CASSQDPGARLFF.

The chain combines TRBV4-2 with TRBJ2-5; TRBD2 aligns across 15 bases. This CDR3 has 17 residues. Germline assignment: CDR1 LGHNA and CDR2 YNFKEQ. The junction had 6 bases not matched to a gene; V was cut back by 3 bases and J by 4 bases. CDR3 sequence (DNA): TGTGCCAGCAGCCAGGCTCCGGGACTAGCGGGGGGAGAGACCCAGTACTTC. This sequence encodes CASSQAPGLAGGETQYF.

The chain couples TRBV14 to TRBJ2-3; no clear D. This CDR3 has 16 residues. V was clipped by 3 bases and J by 2 bases, with 15 bases between them. Germline assignment: CDR1 SGHDN and CDR2 FVKESK. The CDR3 loop reads CASSHELHTFTDTQYF. The CDR3 DNA sequence: TGTGCCAGCAGCCATGAACTACACACCTTCACAGATACGCAGTATTTT.

This chain connects TRBV14 to TRBJ2-2; tentative D call: TRBD2 (6 bases). Germline V lookup: CDR1 SGHDN, CDR2 FVKESK. V was cut by 0 bases and J by 0 bases, with 11 bases left in between. The CDR3 loop spans 17 amino acids. This chain's CDR3 is CASSQDRDWANTGELFF. CDR3 coding DNA: TGTGCCAGCAGCCAAGACCGGGACTGGGCGAACACCGGGGAGCTGTTTTTT.

The chain combines TRBV20-1 with TRBJ2-3; the D is unclear. From germline, CDR1 is DFQATT and CDR2 SNEGSKA (reference sequence). This CDR3 comprises 15 residues. Trimming took off 4 bases at V and 0 bases at J, with 14 bases between the two ends. The CDR3 nucleotides read TGCAGTGCTAATGGGATTACGTCTAGCACAGATACGCAGTATTTT. Protein: CSANGITSSTDTQYF.

This clonotype was observed a few times. V and J are TRBV4-2 and TRBJ2-7; 13 nucleotides match TRBD2. The CDR3 is made up of 18 amino acids. Germline-derived CDR1 and CDR2 are LGHNA and YNFKEQ. Germline trimming cut 1 base from V and 1 base from J; bases unmatched to any gene: 7. The CDR3 protein is CASSQGTSGRMVSYEQYF. DNA for the CDR3: TGTGCCAGCAGCCAAGGGACTAGCGGGAGAATGGTGTCCTACGAGCAGTACTTC.

About this clonotype: A clone one base away is much larger, so this may be a read error. The rearrangement joins TRBV7-2 to TRBJ2-3; D is undetermined. Germline V gene lookup returns CDR1 SGHTA and CDR2 FQGNSA. The CDR3 has 14 amino acids. CDR3 nucleotide sequence: TGTGCCAGCAGTCTTATAGATAGCATAGATACGCAGTATTTT. Translating it yields CASSLIDSIDTQYF.

The chain carries TRBV12-3 or TRBV12-4 and TRBJ1-4, with 8 bases lining up with TRBD1. CDR3 length equals 13 residues. J gave up 14 bases and V 4 bases, and 9 bases lay outside the gene matches. CDR3 bases: TGTGCCAGCAGTTACGGACAGGGTGAGCGGCTGTTTTTT. Translating it yields CASSYGQGERLFF.

The V call is TRBV9, the J call TRBJ2-1; possibly TRBD1 or TRBD2 for D (5 bases each). Germline V gene lookup returns CDR1 SGDLS and CDR2 YYNGEE. V was pared by 1 base and J by 8 bases, with 7 bases between. The CDR3 totals 12 residues. The CDR3 sequence: CASSVRGDEQFF. The CDR3 DNA sequence: TGTGCCAGCAGCGTACGAGGGGATGAGCAGTTCTTC.

This clonotype was found once. The chain couples TRBV2 to TRBJ2-3; no clear D. Germline loops: CDR1 SNHLY, CDR2 FYNNEI. This CDR3 spans 13 amino acids. Trimming removed 7 bases at V and 1 base at J, with 9 bases between. The CDR3 nucleotides read TGTGCCAGCACCCCCGATGGCACAGATACGCAGTATTTT. Translating it yields CASTPDGTDTQYF.

This clonotype was found a few times. This sequence joins TRBV29-1 and TRBJ2-3; D is unresolved. From germline, CDR1 is SQVTM and CDR2 ANQGSEA. The V gene lost 3 bases and the J gene lost 6 bases, with 7 bases spanning the gap. This CDR3 comprises 11 residues. Here the CDR3 reads CSVDEADTQYF. The DNA of the CDR3 is TGCAGCGTTGACGAGGCGGATACGCAGTATTTT.

This clonotype was seen more than once but under ten times. The gene calls are TRBV29-1 and TRBJ2-7; D is unresolved. The germline V gene encodes CDR1 SQVTM and CDR2 ANQGSEA. Trimming shortened V by 6 bases and J by 2 bases, and 11 bases separated the two germline ends. This CDR3 is 12 amino acids long. The CDR3 nucleotides read TGCAGCGTCACCGACGGAGCCTACGAGCAGTACTTC. Amino acid sequence: CSVTDGAYEQYF.

The sample holds a few counts of this clonotype. The chain couples TRBV10-3 to TRBJ2-1; D may correspond to TRBD1 or TRBD2 (5 bases each). This CDR3 is 15 amino acids long. Trimming stripped 0 bases from V and 6 bases from J, with 12 bases between. Germline loops: CDR1 ENHRY, CDR2 SYGVKD. This CDR3 reads CAISESGGSSNEQFF. In DNA, the CDR3 is TGTGCCATCAGTGAGTCTGGGGGAAGTTCCAATGAGCAGTTCTTC.

In the case of this clonotype: At one end the junction does not follow the germline gene, possibly because of a read error. The chain couples TRBV5-6 to TRBJ2-3; 7 bases agree with TRBD2. CDR1 and CDR2 (germline): SGHDT, YYEEEE. The CDR3 is 15 amino acids. The CDR3 spells CASSFSGGGGDTQYF. In nucleotides, the CDR3 is TGTGCTAGCAGCTTCTCGGGGGGAGGAGGAGATACGCAGTATTTT.

In the case of this clonotype: Its ends do not fully match the called genes, so a read error is possible. This chain connects TRBV7-7 to TRBJ2-3, with TRBD1 matching 11 bases. The CDR3 runs 17 residues. Germline V lookup: CDR1 SSHAT, CDR2 FNYEAQ (reference sequence). Here the CDR3 reads CASSLLPGTGGTDTQYF. The CDR3 region has the DNA TGTGCTAGCAGCTTACTTCCCGGGACAGGGGGTACAGATACGCAGTATTTT.

The chain is built from TRBV20-1 and TRBJ2-1; 10 bases fit TRBD2. This CDR3 comprises 19 residues. Losses at the gene ends were 0 bases for V and 4 bases for J; bases not matched to a gene: 15. CDR1 is DFQATT, CDR2 SNEGSKA, per germline (reference sequence). The CDR3 DNA reads TGCAGTGCTAGAGATGGGGGCCTTGGCGGAGCGGGAGGGTACAATGAGCAGTTCTTC. Its translation is CSARDGGLGGAGGYNEQFF.

The chain recombines TRBV12-3 or TRBV12-4 with TRBJ2-7, with 10 bases lining up with TRBD1. The trim removed 6 bases at V and 6 bases at J, leaving 11 bases unmatched. The CDR3 loop spans 15 amino acids. CDR3 protein: CASRRSGTGAGEQYF. DNA for the CDR3: TGTGCCAGCAGACGATCCGGGACAGGGGCTGGCGAGCAGTACTTC.

The chain joins TRBV5-1 to TRBJ2-3; 11 nucleotides match TRBD2. Trimming at V came to 2 bases and at J to 4 bases, leaving 6 bases not matched to a gene. The CDR3 sequence is 16 residues long. Germline CDR1 and CDR2: SGHRS and YFSETQ. The CDR3 DNA reads as TGCGCCAGCAGCTTTAGCGGGGGGGCAGTCGCAGATACGCAGTATTTT. It yields the protein CASSFSGGAVADTQYF.

This clonotype appeared once. This chain connects TRBV20-1 to TRBJ2-3; a weak D match, TRBD2 (6 bases). Trimming stripped 2 bases from V and 2 bases from J, with 11 bases between. The germline V gene encodes CDR1 DFQATT and CDR2 SNEGSKA (reference sequence). The CDR3 has 14 residues. Written as DNA, the CDR3 is TGCAGTGCTAGAAGGGACTCTTCCACAGATACGCAGTATTTT. This codes for CSARRDSSTDTQYF.

The chain joins TRBV5-1 to TRBJ2-6; D perhaps matches TRBD1 (6 bases). The germline gives CDR1 SGHRS, CDR2 YFSETQ. The CDR3 is 15 amino acids. V lost 7 bases, J lost 0 bases, and 11 bases lay in between. CDR3 loop: CASAQGPSGANVLTF. CDR3 coding DNA: TGCGCCAGCGCACAGGGCCCCTCTGGGGCCAACGTCCTGACTTTC.

The chain is built from TRBV28 and TRBJ2-4, with 14 bases that match TRBD2. The CDR3 has 20 amino acids. Germline values: CDR1 MDHEN, CDR2 SYDVKM. Trimming cost V 3 bases and J 0 bases; bases outside gene matches: 10. CDR3 sequence reads: CASSFFVGLAGGLAKNIQYF. DNA of the CDR3: TGTGCCAGCAGTTTTTTTGTAGGACTAGCGGGGGGATTAGCCAAAAACATTCAGTACTTC.

This clonotype was detected once. The J gene is TRBJ2-5, the V gene TRBV28, with 10 bases matching TRBD1. The length of the CDR3 is 17 residues. Germline lookup yields CDR1 MDHEN and CDR2 SYDVKM. J lost 9 bases, V lost 4 bases, and 17 bases had no gene match. The CDR3, as DNA: TGTGCCAGCAGTTCTATTCATACACCGGGACAGGGGAGAGCCCAGTACTTC. Protein sequence: CASSSIHTPGQGRAQYF.

The chain joins TRBV7-9 to TRBJ1-1; 9 nucleotides align to TRBD1. The trim removed 3 bases at V and 7 bases at J, leaving 6 bases unmatched. Germline-derived CDR1 and CDR2 are SEHNR and FQNEAQ (reference sequence). This CDR3 is built from 14 residues. The CDR3 here is CASSFGQGWDEAFF. The CDR3 DNA is TGTGCCAGCAGCTTCGGACAGGGGTGGGATGAAGCTTTCTTT.

This rearrangement joins TRBV10-2 to TRBJ1-2; TRBD1 agrees at 9 bases. Germline V gene lookup returns CDR1 WSHSY and CDR2 SAAADI. The CDR3 sequence is 18 residues long. V shed 0 bases, J shed 0 bases, and the junction held 8 bases outside the gene matches. DNA of the CDR3: TGCGCCAGCAGTGAGTCTTCCACAGGGGGCCCCTCTAACTATGGCTACACCTTC. It specifies CASSESSTGGPSNYGYTF.